The 21 T cell receptor beta chains listed next were all sequenced from one sample in a study of response to subunit inactivated influenza vaccine (dated by TCRdb to the late 2010s). The library was made by RT-PCR. For sequencing, an Illumina HiSeq 2500 was employed. TCRdb cleaned the public reads at Q25 with fastp, built clones with MiXCR and kept in-frame beta chains. CDR3 protein sequences are deduplicated, and each keeps its most common genes and DNA. The sample table holds hundreds of thousands of distinct CDR3 sequences, of which 10% to 15% were seen once. Roughly 10% of the sample goes to the ten largest clones. This specimen consisted of PBMCs from blood, obtained on the day of vaccination. These receptors originate from a man aged 50 to 59 who received an inactivated influenza vaccine. Donor details come from another sample of the same person, matched by shared clones.

This clonotype was picked up a small number of times. The gene calls are TRBV12-3 or TRBV12-4 and TRBJ2-2, with a possible D match to TRBD1 (6 bases). Trimming pared 3 bases from V and 4 bases from J, leaving 12 bases between. The CDR3 consists of 15 residues. DNA for the CDR3: TGTGCCAGCAGTTTCAGTCCAGGGGTCACCGGGGAGCTGTTTTTT. This codes for CASSFSPGVTGELFF.

This clonotype was detected a few times. This sequence joins TRBV7-2 and TRBJ2-7, with a tentative D call TRBD2 (6 bases). The CDR3 loop spans 16 amino acids. Germline V gene data show CDR1 as SGHTA and CDR2 as FQGNSA. Trimming cost V 4 bases and J 2 bases, with 18 bases left between them. CDR3 DNA sequence: TGTGCCAGCAGCTCGCCGGGAGAATTCCGCACCTACGAGCAGTACTTC. Translating gives CASSSPGEFRTYEQYF.

This clonotype was seen repeatedly, ten times or more. The chain couples TRBV7-8 to TRBJ1-1; 7 nucleotides agree with TRBD1. Germline CDR1 SGHVS, CDR2 FQNEAQ. The CDR3 extends over 14 amino acids. J gave up 2 bases and V 5 bases, and 5 bases lay outside the gene matches. Here the CDR3 reads CASSAGTANTEAFF. The DNA of the CDR3 is TGTGCCAGCAGCGCCGGGACAGCAAACACTGAAGCTTTCTTT.

This clonotype was detected a few times. The chain employs TRBV5-1 and TRBJ2-7; the match to TRBD2 covers 11 bases. The length of the CDR3 is 16 residues. From germline, CDR1 is SGHRS and CDR2 YFSETQ. The J segment lost 3 bases and the V segment lost 6 bases, leaving 11 bases of the junction unmatched. CDR3 in DNA: TGCGCCAGCAAGGGGACTAGCGGACTCGGGGTCTACGAGCAGTACTTC. Translated, it gives CASKGTSGLGVYEQYF. The variable domain in full, with the rest retrieved from reference TRBV5-1 and TRBJ2-7, is KAGVTQTPRYLIKTRGQQVTLSCSPISGHRSVSWYQQTPGQGLQFLFEYFSETQRNKGNFPGRFSGRQFSNSRSEMNVSTLELGDSALYLCASKGTSGLGVYEQYFGPGTRLTVT.

This clonotype was seen ten or more times. CDR3 protein: CASSFASSYNEQFF. CDR3 in DNA: TGTGCCAGCAGTTTTGCCAGCTCCTACAATGAGCAGTTCTTC. The V and J genes are TRBV12-3 or TRBV12-4 and TRBJ2-1, with D unresolved. This CDR3 is built from 14 residues. Trimming stripped 3 bases from V and 0 bases from J, with 6 bases between.

This clonotype was seen a handful of times. This chain uses TRBV5-6 with TRBJ1-2; the D is unclear. V lost 2 bases to trimming and J lost 0 bases, with 11 bases between them. CDR1 and CDR2 (germline): SGHDT, YYEEEE. The CDR3 is 15 residues long. DNA for the CDR3: TGTGCCAGCAGCTTCGGAAAGGGCACTAACTATGGCTACACCTTC. Translating it yields CASSFGKGTNYGYTF.

The chain recombines TRBV4-2 with TRBJ1-2, with 9 bases identical to TRBD1. Germline V gene lookup returns CDR1 LGHNA and CDR2 YNFKEQ. V trimming: 2 bases; J trimming: 8 bases; junction bases outside the gene matches: 12. The CDR3 consists of 16 residues. CDR3 protein: CASSQRDRASLEGYTF. The CDR3 DNA is TGTGCCAGCAGCCAACGGGACAGGGCGTCTTTGGAAGGCTACACCTTC.

The DNA for the CDR3 is TGTGCCAGCAGCCAGACGCGGAATCAGCCCCAGCATTTT. It is translated as CASSQTRNQPQHF. The rearrangement links TRBV7-2 to TRBJ1-5; D unresolved. CDR3 length: 13 residues. V gave up 5 bases and J gave up 4 bases, with 9 bases separating them. From germline, CDR1 is SGHTA and CDR2 FQGNSA.

The rearrangement links TRBV12-3 or TRBV12-4 to TRBJ1-1; D gene unclear. The CDR3 is made up of 14 amino acids. V gave up 7 bases and J gave up 4 bases, with 16 bases separating them. This CDR3 is CASKEANEGTEAFF. The CDR3, as DNA: TGTGCCAGCAAGGAGGCGAATGAGGGCACTGAAGCTTTCTTT.

This clonotype showed up many times. The chain is built from TRBV29-1 and TRBJ1-1; tentatively, D is TRBD1 (5 bases). The CDR3 is 12 residues long. With 8 bases removed from V and 1 base from J, the gap between germline ends came to 11 bases. Germline V gene data show CDR1 as SQVTM and CDR2 as ANQGSEA. The CDR3 sequence is CSQGPPNTEAFF. As DNA, the CDR3 is TGCAGCCAGGGCCCTCCGAACACTGAAGCTTTCTTT.

This clonotype turned up a few times. This chain connects TRBV18 to TRBJ1-1; no clear D gene. CDR3 length: 13 amino acids. Germline CDR1 KGHSH, CDR2 LQKENI. The V end lost 3 bases, the J end lost 8 bases, and 13 bases lay between the germline ends. CDR3 protein: CASSPRPREEAFF. As DNA, the CDR3 is TGTGCCAGCTCACCCCGGCCACGGGAGGAAGCTTTCTTT.

There are many counts of this clonotype. The chain joins TRBV7-9 to TRBJ1-5; 9 nucleotides agree with TRBD1. The J segment lost 2 bases and the V segment lost 5 bases, leaving 4 bases of the junction unmatched. This CDR3 region has 15 residues. CDR1 SEHNR and CDR2 FQNEAQ come from the germline V gene (reference sequence). The DNA for the CDR3 is TGTGCCAGCAGCCCGGGACAGGGAGGCAATCAGCCCCAGCATTTT. It codes for CASSPGQGGNQPQHF.

This clonotype showed up just a few times. The chain is built from TRBV27 and TRBJ2-7, with D unresolved. Germline CDR1 reads MNHEY; CDR2 reads SMNVEV (reference sequence). This CDR3 region has 15 residues. The V and J ends lost 1 base and 2 bases respectively, with 12 bases between them. This CDR3 is CASSLLSGNPYEQYF. CDR3 coding DNA: TGTGCCAGCAGTTTATTAAGTGGGAATCCCTACGAGCAGTACTTC.

The chain joins TRBV10-3 to TRBJ2-5; TRBD2 matches 12 bases. The V and J ends lost 10 bases and 3 bases, in that order; junction bases with no gene match: 21. Per the germline V gene, CDR1 is ENHRY and CDR2 is SYGVKD. This CDR3 region has 19 residues. The CDR3 sequence is CATSTPSSGGAIWEETQYF. CDR3 nucleotide sequence: TGTGCCACCTCAACCCCCTCTAGCGGGGGGGCCATTTGGGAAGAGACCCAGTACTTC.

This chain uses TRBV7-9 with TRBJ1-1, with 8 bases fitting TRBD1. The germline V gene has CDR1 SEHNR and CDR2 FQNEAQ (reference sequence). V shed 6 bases, J shed 5 bases, and the junction held 11 bases outside the gene matches. This CDR3 is built from 15 residues. CDR3 sequence reads: CASRSQGAVRTEAFF. DNA of the CDR3: TGTGCCAGCAGATCCCAGGGGGCAGTGAGGACTGAAGCTTTCTTT.

V usage is TRBV5-1 and J usage is TRBJ1-2, with 10 positions matching TRBD1. CDR3 size: 13 residues. CDR1 and CDR2 (germline): SGHRS, YFSETQ. Trimming cost V 4 bases and J 8 bases; bases outside gene matches: 5. The CDR3 DNA follows: TGCGCCAGCAGCGGCGGGACAGGGGAAGGCTACACCTTC. Translated: CASSGGTGEGYTF.

The CDR3 nucleotides read TGTGCCAGCAGCTACCTTAGCGGGGGACGCACAGATACGCAGTATTTT. This translates into CASSYLSGGRTDTQYF. This chain uses TRBV7-2 with TRBJ2-3; TRBD2 aligns across 9 bases. Germline assignment: CDR1 SGHTA and CDR2 FQGNSA. V lost 4 bases and J lost 1; bases outside the gene matches: 6. The CDR3 contains 16 residues.

This clonotype has just a few counts. The rearrangement links TRBV15 to TRBJ1-4; D gene uncertain. The germline CDR1 and CDR2 sequences are LNHNV and YYDKDF (reference sequence). The CDR3 runs 15 residues. Trimming stripped 0 bases from V and 0 bases from J, with 5 bases between. CDR3 loop: CATSRDGATNEKLFF. Written as DNA, the CDR3 is TGTGCCACCAGCAGAGACGGTGCAACTAATGAAAAACTGTTTTTT.

This chain connects TRBV10-3 to TRBJ1-2; 7 bases align to TRBD1. The length of the CDR3 is 13 residues. Germline V CDR1 and CDR2: ENHRY, SYGVKD. The V gene end was trimmed by 6 bases and the J gene end by 4 bases; junction bases not matched to a gene: 5. The CDR3 sequence is CAISQTGSYGYTF. The CDR3 region has the DNA TGTGCCATCAGCCAGACAGGGAGCTATGGCTACACCTTC.

Ten or more counts support this clonotype. The V gene is TRBV5-1, the J gene TRBJ2-1; no definite D call. The length of the CDR3 is 15 residues. The germline V and J ends were trimmed by 2 bases and 0 bases, with 9 bases remaining between them. Germline values: CDR1 SGHRS, CDR2 YFSETQ. The CDR3: CASSFDPSSYNEQFF. The CDR3 bases are TGCGCCAGCAGCTTCGACCCCAGCTCCTACAATGAGCAGTTCTTC.

This clonotype was seen a handful of times. One end of the junction fails to match germline, which may point to a read error. The chain joins TRBV7-2 to TRBJ1-3, with no clear D. Germline V lookup: CDR1 SGHTA, CDR2 FQGNSA. The CDR3 is 16 amino acids. Written as DNA, the CDR3 is TGTGCCAGCAGCTCCGACGGTCGGACCTCTAGAAACACCATATATTTT. It is translated as CASSSDGRTSRNTIYF.